The rows below give T cell receptor beta chains drawn from one sample of a study of blood T cell repertoires in COVID-19. Using immunoSEQ multiplex PCR, the repertoire was profiled, and TCRdb retains in-frame clones only, with some absent. Among under 100,000 clones listed, 75% to 95% were seen once. Sequenced material: peripheral blood. The source of these receptors is a man aged 45 to 65 with acute or convalescent COVID-19. The CDR3 runs from the conserved cysteine through the conserved F or W. A D gene is named only where the DNA matches it firmly. Size values are once, few and many counts, or a class for expanded clones, and some rows have none.

D: TRBD1
J: TRBJ1-2
size: -
V: TRBV6-5
DNA: TGTGCCAGCAGTATCGATCCGACAGGGGACTATGGCTACACCTTC
CDR3: CASSIDPTGDYGYTF

D: -
J: TRBJ1-5
size: -
V: TRBV6-2/TRBV6-3
DNA: TGTGCCAGCAGTTACTCGATATACGACCGGAGTTCACATCAGCCCCAGCATTTT
CDR3: CASSYSIYDRSSHQPQHF

D: -
J: TRBJ2-3
size: -
V: TRBV15
DNA: TGTGCCACCAGCAGCCGGGACAAAAGGACGCAGTATTTT
CDR3: CATSSRDKRTQYF

D: TRBD2
J: TRBJ2-5
size: -
V: TRBV5-1
DNA: TGCGCCAGCAGCTTGGAAGGACTAGCAATCGAGACCCAGTACTTC
CDR3: CASSLEGLAIETQYF

D: -
J: TRBJ1-6
size: -
V: TRBV28
DNA: TGTGCCAGCAGTTTATGGGGGCAGGGCCGCTATAATTCACCCCTCCACTTT
CDR3: CASSLWGQGRYNSPLHF

D: -
J: TRBJ2-7
size: -
V: TRBV10-2
DNA: TGCGCCAGCAGTGATTTGGGAGGCTACGAGCAGTACTTC
CDR3: CASSDLGGYEQYF

D: -
J: TRBJ2-7
size: -
V: TRBV11-3
DNA: TGTGCCAGCAGCTTAGACCCTGACAGGTACTCCTACGAGCAGTACTTC
CDR3: CASSLDPDRYSYEQYF

D: -
J: TRBJ2-7
size: -
V: TRBV18
DNA: TGTGCCAGCTCACCAATACAGGGCGGCGAGCAGTACTTC
CDR3: CASSPIQGGEQYF

D: TRBD1
J: TRBJ1-5
size: -
V: TRBV19
DNA: TGTGCCAGTAGTTGGGGAGGGACAGGGATCCCCAATCAGCCCCAGCATTTT
CDR3: CASSWGGTGIPNQPQHF

D: -
J: TRBJ1-3
size: once
V: TRBV5-6
DNA: TGTGCCAGCAGCGGTCGCTGGCTCAGACTCCACTCTGGAAACACCATATATTTT
CDR3: CASSGRWLRLHSGNTIYF

D: -
J: TRBJ1-6
size: -
V: TRBV25-1
DNA: TGTGCCAGCAGTGAATACTACAGAAATTCACCCCTCCACTTT
CDR3: CASSEYYRNSPLHF

D: TRBD1
J: TRBJ1-2
size: -
V: TRBV4-1
DNA: TGCGCCAGCAGCCACCCGGACAGGGACAACTATGGCTACACCTTC
CDR3: CASSHPDRDNYGYTF

D: TRBD1
J: TRBJ1-5
size: -
V: TRBV19
DNA: TGTGCCAGTAGTATACACAGGGGAAATGGCAATCAGCCCCAGCATTTT
CDR3: CASSIHRGNGNQPQHF

D: TRBD2
J: TRBJ2-5
size: -
V: TRBV19
DNA: TGTGCCAGTAGTATAGTGGGTAAAACTAGCGGGAAGTTCCAAGAGACCCAGTACTTC
CDR3: CASSIVGKTSGKFQETQYF

D: -
J: TRBJ2-4
size: -
V: TRBV6-1
DNA: TGTGCCAGCAGTGATGTCGCCGGGTTAGGGGGTACCATTCAGTACTTC
CDR3: CASSDVAGLGGTIQYF

D: -
J: TRBJ1-2
size: few
V: TRBV5-1
DNA: TGCGCCAGCAGCTTGTCCGCAGGGAATTCCTATGGCTACACCTTC
CDR3: CASSLSAGNSYGYTF

D: -
J: TRBJ2-1
size: -
V: TRBV4-1
DNA: TGCGCCAGCAGCCTTCCTGGCGGCTACAATGAGCAGTTCTTC
CDR3: CASSLPGGYNEQFF

D: -
J: TRBJ1-4
size: -
V: TRBV18
DNA: TGTGCCAGCTCACCGTATGCAACTAATGAAAAACTGTTTTTT
CDR3: CASSPYATNEKLFF

D: -
J: TRBJ2-7
size: -
V: TRBV15
DNA: TGTGCCACCAGCAGAGATCAGGCCGCCTACGAGCAGTACTTC
CDR3: CATSRDQAAYEQYF

D: -
J: TRBJ2-7
size: -
V: TRBV23-1
DNA: TGCGCCGTCCCTCCAGGGGCCCACGAGCAGTACTTC
CDR3: CAVPPGAHEQYF

D: -
J: TRBJ2-7
size: -
V: TRBV18
DNA: TGTGCCAGCTCACCACCGGGCACAGGCCTGGGCTACGAGCAGTACTTC
CDR3: CASSPPGTGLGYEQYF

D: -
J: TRBJ1-2
size: -
V: TRBV11-2
DNA: TGTGCCAGCAGCAAAGTAACTTATGGCTACACCTTC
CDR3: CASSKVTYGYTF